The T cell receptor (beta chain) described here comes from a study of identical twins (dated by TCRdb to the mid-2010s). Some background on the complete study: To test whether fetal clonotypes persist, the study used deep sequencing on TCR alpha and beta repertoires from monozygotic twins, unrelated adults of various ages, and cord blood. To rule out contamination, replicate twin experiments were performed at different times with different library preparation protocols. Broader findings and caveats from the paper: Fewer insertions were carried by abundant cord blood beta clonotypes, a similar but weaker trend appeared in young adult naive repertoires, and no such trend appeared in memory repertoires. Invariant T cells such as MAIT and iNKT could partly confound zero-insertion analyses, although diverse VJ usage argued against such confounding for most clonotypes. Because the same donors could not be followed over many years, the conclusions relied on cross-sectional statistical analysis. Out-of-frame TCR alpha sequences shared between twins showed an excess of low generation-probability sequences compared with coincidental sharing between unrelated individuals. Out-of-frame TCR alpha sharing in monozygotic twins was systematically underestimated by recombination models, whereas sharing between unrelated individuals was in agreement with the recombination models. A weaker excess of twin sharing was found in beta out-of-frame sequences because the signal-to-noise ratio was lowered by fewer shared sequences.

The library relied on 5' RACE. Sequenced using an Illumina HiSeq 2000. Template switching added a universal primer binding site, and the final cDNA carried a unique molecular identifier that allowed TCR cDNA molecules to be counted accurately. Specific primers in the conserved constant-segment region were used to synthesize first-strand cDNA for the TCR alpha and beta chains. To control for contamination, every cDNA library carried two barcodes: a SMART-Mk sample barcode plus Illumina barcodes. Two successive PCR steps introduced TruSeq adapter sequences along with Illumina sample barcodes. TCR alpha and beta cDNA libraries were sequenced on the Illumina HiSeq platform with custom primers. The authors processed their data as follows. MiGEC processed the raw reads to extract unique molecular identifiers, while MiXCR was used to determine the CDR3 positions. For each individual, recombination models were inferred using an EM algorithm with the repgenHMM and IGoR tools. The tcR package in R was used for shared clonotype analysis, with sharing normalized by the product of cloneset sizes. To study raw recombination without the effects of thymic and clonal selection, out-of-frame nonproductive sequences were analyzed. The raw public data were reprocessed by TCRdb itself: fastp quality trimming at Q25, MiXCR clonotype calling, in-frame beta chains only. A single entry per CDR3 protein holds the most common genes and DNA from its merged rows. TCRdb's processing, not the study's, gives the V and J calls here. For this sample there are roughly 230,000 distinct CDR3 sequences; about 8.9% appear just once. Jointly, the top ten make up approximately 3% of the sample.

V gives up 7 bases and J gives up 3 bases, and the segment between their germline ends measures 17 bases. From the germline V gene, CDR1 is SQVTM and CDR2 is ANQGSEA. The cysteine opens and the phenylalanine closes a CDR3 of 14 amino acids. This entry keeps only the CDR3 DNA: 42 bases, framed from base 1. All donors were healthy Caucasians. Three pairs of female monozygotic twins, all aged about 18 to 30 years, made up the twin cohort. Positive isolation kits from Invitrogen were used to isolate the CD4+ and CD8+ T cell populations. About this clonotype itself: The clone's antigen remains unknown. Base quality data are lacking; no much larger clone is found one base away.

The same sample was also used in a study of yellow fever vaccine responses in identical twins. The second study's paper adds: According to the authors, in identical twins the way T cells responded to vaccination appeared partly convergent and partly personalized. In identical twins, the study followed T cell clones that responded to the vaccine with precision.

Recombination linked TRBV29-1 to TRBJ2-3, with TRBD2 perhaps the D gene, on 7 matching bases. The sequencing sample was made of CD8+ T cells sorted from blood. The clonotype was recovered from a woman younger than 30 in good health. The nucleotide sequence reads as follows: TGCAGCGCCGAAGGGGGGAGGGAGACAGATACGCAGTATTTT. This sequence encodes CSAEGGRETDTQYF.